Listed below are T cell receptor beta chains from one sample, sequenced in a study of blood T cell repertoires in COVID-19. Profiling relied on immunoSEQ multiplex PCR, and the TCRdb table lists in-frame clones only, not all of them. Of under 200,000 clones in the sample, about 82% were seen once. Material: peripheral blood. All receptors derive from a man between 60 and 70 years old with COVID-19, enrolled during active disease. Each CDR3 is given with its conserved first and last residue. A D gene is named only where the DNA matches it firmly. Clone size is shown for a subset of rows, as once, few, many or a class of expanded clone.

V gene: TRBV5-1; J gene: TRBJ2-3; clone size: .; D gene: .; CDR3 DNA: TGCGCCAGCAGCTTGCAAGGACTCCTCGGCGATACGCAGTATTTT; CDR3 protein: CASSLQGLLGDTQYF
V gene: TRBV25-1; J gene: TRBJ1-4; clone size: .; D gene: TRBD1; CDR3 DNA: TGTGCCAGCAGTGTCCCGGGACAGGGTAATGAAAAACTGTTTTTT; CDR3 protein: CASSVPGQGNEKLFF
V gene: TRBV5-5; J gene: TRBJ2-5; clone size: .; D gene: TRBD2; CDR3 DNA: TGTGCCAGCAGCCCCGGGACTAGCGGGGCCATAGAGACCCAGTACTTC; CDR3 protein: CASSPGTSGAIETQYF
V gene: TRBV5-1; J gene: TRBJ2-3; clone size: .; D gene: .; CDR3 DNA: TGCGCCAGCAGCCCGCGGACTGCTAGCACAGATACGCAGTATTTT; CDR3 protein: CASSPRTASTDTQYF
V gene: TRBV5-1; J gene: TRBJ2-3; clone size: .; D gene: .; CDR3 DNA: TGCGCCAGCAGCTCGGGGGTTGTCGCAGATACGCAGTATTTT; CDR3 protein: CASSSGVVADTQYF
V gene: TRBV30; J gene: TRBJ1-2; clone size: .; D gene: .; CDR3 DNA: TGTGCCTGGAGTGAAGGTAGGGGCGGCTACACCTTC; CDR3 protein: CAWSEGRGGYTF
V gene: TRBV6-5; J gene: TRBJ2-7; clone size: .; D gene: TRBD1; CDR3 DNA: TGTGCCAGCAGTCCCCGGGACAGACCCTACGAGCAGTACTTC; CDR3 protein: CASSPRDRPYEQYF
V gene: TRBV21-1; J gene: TRBJ2-7; clone size: .; D gene: .; CDR3 DNA: TGTGCCAGCAGCCCCGGGCCCGGACAGGGCTACGAGCAGTACTTC; CDR3 protein: CASSPGPGQGYEQYF
V gene: TRBV27; J gene: TRBJ1-5; clone size: .; D gene: .; CDR3 DNA: TGTGCCAGCAGATTCAGGGGCAATCAGCCCCAGCATTTT; CDR3 protein: CASRFRGNQPQHF
V gene: TRBV6-6; J gene: TRBJ1-1; clone size: .; D gene: TRBD1; CDR3 DNA: TGTGCCAGCAGTCCCGGGACAGGGGCTCCTCCGAACACTGAAGCTTTCTTT; CDR3 protein: CASSPGTGAPPNTEAFF
V gene: TRBV7-8; J gene: TRBJ1-1; clone size: .; D gene: .; CDR3 DNA: TGTGCCAGCAGCTTCGATTCAGGGATTGACAATGAAGCTTTCTTT; CDR3 protein: CASSFDSGIDNEAFF
V gene: TRBV4-1; J gene: TRBJ1-4; clone size: .; D gene: TRBD1; CDR3 DNA: TGCGCCAGCAGCCTAGACAGGGCTAGGGAAAAACTGTTTTTT; CDR3 protein: CASSLDRAREKLFF
V gene: TRBV6-1; J gene: TRBJ1-1; clone size: .; D gene: TRBD1; CDR3 DNA: TGTGCCAGCAGTGGGAGGACAGGGGGCTTACAGAACACTGAAGCTTTCTTT; CDR3 protein: CASSGRTGGLQNTEAFF
V gene: TRBV24-1; J gene: TRBJ2-3; clone size: .; D gene: .; CDR3 DNA: TGTGCCACCAGTGATAAATCACGAGGGGATACGCAGTATTTT; CDR3 protein: CATSDKSRGDTQYF
V gene: TRBV30; J gene: TRBJ1-2; clone size: once; D gene: TRBD1; CDR3 DNA: TGTGCCTGGAGCATGGGAGGGACAGGGAATGGCTACACCTTC; CDR3 protein: CAWSMGGTGNGYTF
V gene: TRBV7-3; J gene: TRBJ2-1; clone size: .; D gene: TRBD2; CDR3 DNA: TGTGCCAGCAGCGAGACTAGCGGGACCTACAATGAGCAGTTCTTC; CDR3 protein: CASSETSGTYNEQFF
V gene: TRBV7-2; J gene: TRBJ1-2; clone size: .; D gene: .; CDR3 DNA: TGTGCCAGCAGAATAGGACAGCCAGGACATGGCTACACCTTC; CDR3 protein: CASRIGQPGHGYTF
V gene: TRBV19; J gene: TRBJ1-5; clone size: .; D gene: .; CDR3 DNA: TGTGCCAGTAGTATAGTGTCCGGAGGTGGGGCCCAGCATTTT; CDR3 protein: CASSIVSGGGAQHF